The 25 T cell receptor beta chains below come from one sample, sequenced in a study of siplizumab effects on memory and regulatory T cells. Repertoires were generated with immunoSEQ multiplex PCR, while TCRdb's copy carries only in-frame clones and drops some. Seen here are about 100,000 clones, about 95% observed once, and the top ten hold around 0.6%. The specimen was Tregs sorted from blood. All receptors derive from a human donor in good health.

This sequence joins TRBV5-1 and TRBJ2-4; D is perhaps TRBD2 (5 bases). Trimming left V 8 bases short and J 0 bases short, with 12 bases between. This CDR3 is built from 14 residues. Germline V gene sequence: CDR1 SGHRS, CDR2 YFSETQ. For the CDR3, the DNA is TGCGCCAGTGCCTCTGGACTAGCCAAAAACATTCAGTACTTC. Translating gives CASASGLAKNIQYF.

This chain links TRBV6-4 with TRBJ1-6, with D uncertain. The CDR3 has 13 amino acids. The germline V gene encodes CDR1 MRHNA and CDR2 SNTAGT. Between the trimmed V and J ends, which lost 4 bases and 7 bases, there was a span of 8 bases. The CDR3 DNA is TGTGCCAGCAGTGTGGGTACCAATTCACCCCTCCACTTT. It specifies CASSVGTNSPLHF.

The J gene is TRBJ2-2, the V gene TRBV5-1; 10 bases map to TRBD2. J lost 6 bases, V lost 4 bases, and 9 bases had no gene match. This CDR3 is 16 amino acids long. Germline V gene sequence: CDR1 SGHRS, CDR2 YFSETQ. The CDR3: CASSPLLAGVPGELFF. The CDR3 DNA reads as TGCGCCAGCAGCCCGCTGCTAGCGGGAGTACCCGGGGAGCTGTTTTTT.

J is TRBJ1-5 and V is TRBV2; D is unclear. V was pared by 7 bases and J by 7 bases, with 14 bases between. CDR1 is SNHLY and CDR2 is FYNNEI in the germline V gene. This CDR3 is 13 amino acids long. The CDR3 reads CASKGSKPQPQHF. Here the CDR3 DNA reads TGTGCCAGCAAGGGATCCAAACCCCAGCCCCAGCATTTT.

This chain joins TRBV14 and TRBJ2-4; the D gene is possibly TRBD2 (6 bases). The germline CDR1 and CDR2 sequences are SGHDN and FVKESK. V lost 4 bases to trimming and J lost 6 bases, with 19 bases between them. CDR3 length: 16 residues. The CDR3 region is CASSLSLLGGGNIQYF. CDR3 nucleotides: TGTGCCAGCAGCCTTTCGCTCTTGGGGGGTGGAAACATTCAGTACTTC.

V and J are TRBV5-1 and TRBJ2-2; 9 bases fit TRBD2. Unmatched junction bases numbered 10, after V lost 4 bases and J lost 6 bases. The CDR3 consists of 16 residues. Germline V gene sequence: CDR1 SGHRS, CDR2 YFSETQ. CDR3 sequence: CASSVEIAGEAGELFF. DNA of the CDR3: TGCGCCAGCAGCGTAGAGATAGCGGGAGAGGCCGGGGAGCTGTTTTTT.

The CDR3 loop is CASSYPQGNYGYTF. The CDR3 DNA reads as TGTGCCAGCAGTTATCCGCAGGGTAACTATGGCTACACCTTC. This chain uses TRBV6-5 with TRBJ1-2; possibly TRBD1 for D (5 bases). V was shortened by 3 bases and J by 1 base, with 9 bases between the two germline ends. The CDR3 covers 14 residues. Germline V gene data show CDR1 as MNHEY and CDR2 as SVGAGI.

The chain recombines TRBV2 with TRBJ2-5, with D uncertain. This CDR3 region has 16 residues. CDR1 is SNHLY, CDR2 FYNNEI, per germline. Trimming shortened V by 1 base and J by 4 bases, and 16 bases separated the two germline ends. CDR3 in DNA: TGTGCCAGCAGTGAAGATCGGCACTTAAGTGGAGAGACCCAGTACTTC. Translated, it gives CASSEDRHLSGETQYF.

J is TRBJ1-5 and V is TRBV28; 9 nucleotides line up with TRBD1. The V segment lost 8 bases and the J segment 1 base; nucleotides outside the gene matches: 6. Germline V CDR1 and CDR2: MDHEN, SYDVKM. The CDR3 runs 15 residues. CDR3 DNA: TGTGCCAGCGAAAACAGGGGGCCAAGCAATCAGCCCCAGCATTTT. Its protein is CASENRGPSNQPQHF.

The chain carries TRBV7-2 and TRBJ2-7, with 9 nucleotides matching TRBD1. The CDR3 runs to 14 residues. The ends lost 4 bases at V and 4 bases at J; junction bases unmatched: 5. CDR1 is SGHTA, CDR2 FQGNSA, per germline. The CDR3 sequence is CASSWTGAAYEQYF. The CDR3 DNA follows: TGTGCCAGCAGCTGGACAGGGGCTGCATACGAGCAGTACTTC. Combining the CDR3 with reference TRBV7-2 and TRBJ2-7 gives the whole variable domain GAGVSQSPSNKVTEKGKDVELRCDPISGHTALYWYRQSLGQGLEFLIYFQGNSAPDKSGLPSDRFSAERTGGSVSTLTIQRTQQEDSAVYLCASSWTGAAYEQYFGPGTRLTVT.

V and J are TRBV5-1 and TRBJ2-3, with 8 bases identical to TRBD1. CDR1 and CDR2 (germline): SGHRS, YFSETQ. This CDR3 contains 17 residues. J lost 0 bases, V lost 5 bases, and 11 bases had no gene match. CDR3 amino acids: CASSSGTGDTSTDTQYF. In DNA, the CDR3 is TGCGCCAGCAGTTCCGGGACAGGTGATACTAGCACAGATACGCAGTATTTT.

This clone was recorded once. This chain links TRBV19 with TRBJ1-5, with 8 bases that match TRBD1. The CDR3 extends over 14 amino acids. The V gene's germline CDR1 is LNHDA and CDR2 SQIVND (reference sequence). V gave up 3 bases and J gave up 5 bases; unmatched junction bases: 3. The CDR3 DNA reads as TGTGCCAGTAGTATTGGACAGGGATATCAGCCCCAGCATTTT. Translation: CASSIGQGYQPQHF.

The V gene is TRBV28, the J gene TRBJ1-1; tentatively, D is TRBD1 (6 bases). CDR3 length: 14 residues. The germline gives CDR1 MDHEN, CDR2 SYDVKM. The ends were cut back, 8 bases at V and 6 bases at J, with 19 bases in the middle. The CDR3 reads CASSRGGASAEAFF. CDR3 sequence (DNA): TGTGCCAGCTCCCGGGGGGGGGCGTCAGCTGAAGCTTTCTTT.

CDR3: CASSDEVGNIQYF. CDR3 coding DNA: TGCGCCAGCAGTGACGAAGTAGGAAACATTCAGTACTTC. J is TRBJ2-4 and V is TRBV10-1, with unresolved D. The CDR3 runs 13 residues. Germline loops: CDR1 WNHNN, CDR2 SYGVQD (reference sequence). Trimming took off 3 bases at V and 6 bases at J, with 9 bases between the two ends.

V is TRBV25-1 and J is TRBJ2-4, with D tentatively TRBD1 or TRBD2 (6 bases each). V gave up 8 bases and J gave up 8 bases, with 19 bases separating them. The CDR3 extends over 14 amino acids. Germline loops: CDR1 MGHDK, CDR2 SYGVNS. The CDR3 bases are TGTGCCAGCCGTGGGGGGCTAGCCCGGGACATTCAGTACTTC. Translated: CASRGGLARDIQYF.

J is TRBJ2-6 and V is TRBV30, with 7 bases lining up with TRBD2. Trimming took 4 bases from V and 0 from J; bases not matched to a gene: 9. The CDR3 totals 17 residues. Germline V gene data show CDR1 as GTSNPN and CDR2 as SVGIG (reference sequence). CDR3 sequence reads: CAWIARGSGSGANVLTF. CDR3 sequence (DNA): TGTGCCTGGATAGCTCGCGGGAGTGGCTCTGGGGCCAACGTCCTGACTTTC.

In its sample, this clone was seen a few times. The CDR3 sequence is CASSLVQGTSYTF. DNA of the CDR3: TGCGCCAGCAGCTTGGTACAGGGAACGAGCTACACCTTC. This chain links TRBV5-1 with TRBJ1-2, with D tentatively TRBD1 (6 bases). The CDR3 has 13 amino acids. The germline V and J ends were trimmed by 0 bases and 9 bases, with 12 bases remaining between them. Looked up from germline, CDR1 is SGHRS and CDR2 is YFSETQ.

The V and J genes are TRBV15 and TRBJ2-5; D may be TRBD2 (5 bases). The J call is uncertain, as TRBJ2-7 better fits the DNA end. CDR1 is LNHNV and CDR2 is YYDKDF in the germline V gene (reference sequence). The CDR3 contains 15 residues. The CDR3, as DNA: TGTGCCACCAGCAGAGATCTCCGGGGTGGCTACGAGCAGTACTTC. Translation gives CATSRDLRGGYEQYF.

The chain joins TRBV5-6 to TRBJ2-7, with D unresolved. Trimming shortened V by 3 bases and J by 1 base, and 11 bases separated the two germline ends. Germline CDR1 and CDR2: SGHDT and YYEEEE. This CDR3 is built from 14 residues. DNA for the CDR3: TGTGCCAGCAGCTCGTGGGCCCTGTCCTACGAGCAGTACTTC. Its translation: CASSSWALSYEQYF.

This clone appeared a single time. V gene TRBV19 combines with J gene TRBJ2-4, with D uncertain. The CDR3 has 13 residues. Germline values: CDR1 LNHDA, CDR2 SQIVND (reference sequence). Trimming cost V 6 bases and J 1 base, with 7 bases left between them. CDR3 in DNA: TGTGCCAGTAGCAAGCTGGCCAAAAACATTCAGTACTTC. This codes for CASSKLAKNIQYF. The variable domain in full, completed from reference TRBV19 and TRBJ2-4, reads DGGITQSPKYLFRKEGQNVTLSCEQNLNHDAMYWYRQDPGQGLRLIYYSQIVNDFQKGDIAEGYSVSREKKESFPLTVTSAQKNPTAFYLCASSKLAKNIQYFGAGTRLSVL.

The chain employs TRBV6-6 and TRBJ1-5; no definite D call. The V gene's germline CDR1 is MNHNY and CDR2 SVGAGI (reference sequence). The CDR3 extends over 15 amino acids. V dropped 3 bases and J dropped 0 bases, with 9 bases sitting between them. The CDR3 DNA reads as TGTGCCAGCAGTTATTGGAGGAATAGCAATCAGCCCCAGCATTTT. Its translation is CASSYWRNSNQPQHF.

The V gene is TRBV11-3, the J gene TRBJ2-4; no reliable D call. The germline CDR1 and CDR2 sequences are SGHNT and YENEEA. This CDR3 spans 13 amino acids. The ends were cut back, 2 bases at V and 5 bases at J, with 7 bases in the middle. CDR3 amino acids: CASSLRRENIQYF. The CDR3 nucleotides are TGTGCCAGCAGCTTAAGGCGCGAAAACATTCAGTACTTC.

The V and J genes are TRBV6-1 and TRBJ2-7; D remains unclear. CDR1 MNHNS and CDR2 SASEGT come from the germline V gene. V was pared by 8 bases and J by 6 bases, with 14 bases between. There are 12 residues in the CDR3. CDR3 bases: TGTGCCAGCCAAGGGCCTCCCGGCGAGCAGTACTTC. Translating gives CASQGPPGEQYF.

This clone was observed once. The J gene is TRBJ1-1, the V gene TRBV27; D gene uncertain. V shed 2 bases and J shed 8 bases, with 15 bases lying between them. CDR3 length equals 14 residues. Germline assignment: CDR1 MNHEY and CDR2 SMNVEV (reference sequence). The CDR3 here is CASSLIFGLAEAFF. The CDR3 nucleotides are TGTGCCAGCAGTTTAATTTTTGGTCTAGCAGAAGCTTTCTTT.

The V gene is TRBV7-8, the J gene TRBJ2-1; maybe TRBD2 (5 bases). Between the trimmed V and J ends, which lost 1 base and 8 bases, there was a span of 12 bases. In germline, CDR1 is SGHVS, CDR2 FQNEAQ. The CDR3 extends over 14 amino acids. CDR3 region: CASSLVGVLYEQFF. CDR3 bases: TGTGCCAGCAGCTTAGTCGGGGTGTTGTATGAGCAGTTCTTC.